Below, 26 T cell receptor beta chains from the same sample are listed, as sequenced in a study of prognosis after radiotherapy for stage I lung cancer. Amplification of TCR beta CDR3 from genomic DNA used two-round multiplex PCR. First-round PCR, the initial amplification, used primers specific to each TRBV and TRBJ gene. Via MiXCR, TCRdb re-called the multiplex PCR reads, giving one row per CDR3 protein. Here the sample spans approximately 20,000 distinct CDR3 sequences, about 27% being singletons. This material consisted of PBMCs, taken before or after stereotactic body radiation therapy (not recorded which). These receptors all stem from a donor aged 50 or older with non-small cell lung cancer.

In this sample, this clonotype turned up many times. The V call is TRBV20-1, the J call TRBJ2-1, with 9 bases fitting TRBD2. The V gene end was trimmed by 3 bases and the J gene end by 0 bases; junction bases not matched to a gene: 3. CDR1 and CDR2 from the germline V gene are DFQATT and SNEGSKA (reference sequence). This CDR3 is built from 15 residues. Here the CDR3 DNA reads TGCAGTGCTAGGCATAGCGGGAGCTCCTACAATGAGCAGTTCTTC. Amino acids: CSARHSGSSYNEQFF.

As regards this clonotype: A far larger clone lies a single base away; this is likely a read error. The J gene is TRBJ2-1, the V gene TRBV20-1; 13 nucleotides line up with TRBD2. Gene TRBJ2-5 matches the end of the DNA better, so the J call may be wrong. The CDR3 has 19 residues. CDR1 is DFQATT and CDR2 is SNEGSKA in the germline V gene (reference sequence). DNA for the CDR3: TGCAGTGCTAGAAAGATACCGGGGACTAGCGGGATGGCCGGAGAGACCCAGTACTTC. Its protein is CSARKIPGTSGMAGETQYF.

V gene TRBV30 combines with J gene TRBJ2-7; 7 nucleotides agree with TRBD1. In germline, CDR1 is GTSNPN, CDR2 SVGIG (reference sequence). With V trimmed by 2 bases and J by 9 bases, 13 bases remained unmatched. The CDR3 runs to 14 residues. CDR3 nucleotides: TGTGCCTGGAGTAACGGGACAGCAAACTACACGCAGTACTTC. Translating gives CAWSNGTANYTQYF.

The chain joins TRBV20-1 to TRBJ2-7, with D uncertain. Germline V lookup: CDR1 DFQATT, CDR2 SNEGSKA (reference sequence). CDR3 size: 16 residues. V was trimmed by 4 bases and J by 10 bases, leaving 29 bases between them. The CDR3 nucleotides read TGCAGTGCTACCCTCCTTTTTGGAGCTGGAGCCGGAGACCAGTACTTC. Translation gives CSATLLFGAGAGDQYF.

By share of the sample, this clonotype is medium-sized. This chain uses TRBV5-1 with TRBJ2-1; D is uncertain. Trimming cost V 0 bases and J 8 bases, with 3 bases left between them. The CDR3 is 11 amino acids. CDR1 is SGHRS and CDR2 is YFSETQ in the germline V gene. This CDR3 is CASSLVDEQFF. CDR3 DNA sequence: TGCGCCAGCAGCTTGGTAGATGAGCAGTTCTTC. Variable domain in full (rest from reference TRBV5-1 and TRBJ2-1): KAGVTQTPRYLIKTRGQQVTLSCSPISGHRSVSWYQQTPGQGLQFLFEYFSETQRNKGNFPGRFSGRQFSNSRSEMNVSTLELGDSALYLCASSLVDEQFFGPGTRLTVL.

CDR3 loop: CAWSFRAQRNNEQFF. CDR3 sequence (DNA): TGTGCCTGGAGTTTTCGGGCCCAGAGAAACAATGAGCAGTTCTTC. This chain joins TRBV30 and TRBJ2-1; D not resolved. Trimming left V 2 bases short and J 5 bases short, with 16 bases between. Looked up from germline, CDR1 is GTSNPN and CDR2 is SVGIG (reference sequence). This CDR3 is built from 15 residues.

This clonotype was observed at least ten times. The rearrangement links TRBV24-1 to TRBJ2-5; 8 bases align to TRBD1. Per germline, CDR1 KGHDR and CDR2 SFDVKD. The CDR3 consists of 16 residues. V was clipped by 3 bases and J by 4 bases; unmatched bases: 9. The CDR3 protein is CATSDGTGGIGETQYF. CDR3 bases: TGTGCCACCAGTGATGGAACAGGGGGTATAGGAGAGACCCAGTACTTC.

This clonotype was observed at least ten times. The chain employs TRBV30 and TRBJ1-4; D call uncertain. Germline V CDR1 and CDR2: GTSNPN, SVGIG (reference sequence). This CDR3 has 12 amino acids. Trimming cost V 3 bases and J 8 bases, with 10 bases left between them. The CDR3 DNA sequence: TGTGCCTGGAGCATCCTACGGGAAAAACTGTTTTTT. Translating it yields CAWSILREKLFF. The whole variable domain, filled in from reference TRBV30 and TRBJ1-4, reads SQTIHQWPATLVQPVGSPLSLECTVEGTSNPNLYWYRQAAGRGLQLLFYSVGIGQISSEVPQNLSASRPQDRQFILSSKKLLLSDSGFYLCAWSILREKLFFGSGTQLSVL.

This clonotype was counted many times. V gene TRBV2 combines with J gene TRBJ1-2; D uncertain. Germline V gene data show CDR1 as SNHLY and CDR2 as FYNNEI. The CDR3 is 15 amino acids. Trimming stripped 0 bases from V and 3 bases from J, with 11 bases between. The CDR3 sequence is CASSEALRQYYGYTF. CDR3 coding DNA: TGTGCCAGCAGTGAAGCGCTTCGGCAGTACTATGGCTACACCTTC.

Turning to this clonotype: A far larger clone is one base from this, pointing to a likely read error. The chain employs TRBV7-8 and TRBJ2-5; 9 nucleotides line up with TRBD1. Germline CDR1 and CDR2: SGHVS and FQNEAQ. V lost 2 bases to trimming and J lost 8 bases; unmatched junction nucleotides: 6. The CDR3 loop spans 14 amino acids. CDR3 nucleotide sequence: TGTGCCAGCAGCTTAACGACAGGGGGAGATACCCAGTACTTC. Protein product: CASSLTTGGDTQYF.

This clonotype was picked up many times. The chain carries TRBV28 and TRBJ1-4; D is uncertain. There are 15 residues in the CDR3. From germline, CDR1 is MDHEN and CDR2 SYDVKM. The V end was cut by 5 bases, the J end by 0 bases, with 10 bases between. CDR3 sequence (DNA): TGTGCCAGCAGTGCGGACGATGCAACTAATGAAAAACTGTTTTTT. Encoded protein: CASSADDATNEKLFF.

This clonotype showed up just once. One base separates it from a far larger clone, so it is likely a read error. This rearrangement joins TRBV6-2 or TRBV6-3 to TRBJ1-5; TRBD1 aligns across 9 bases. The CDR3 has 13 amino acids. CDR1 MNHEY and CDR2 SVGEGT come from the germline V gene. The CDR3 spells CASTYSDRGAQHF. The DNA of the CDR3 is TGTGCCAGCACTTACTCGGACAGGGGTGCCCAGCATTTT.

This clonotype was detected ten times or more. The chain is built from TRBV12-3 or TRBV12-4 and TRBJ1-2; no clear D gene. Trimming removed 5 bases at V and 1 base at J, with 17 bases between. This CDR3 region has 16 residues. This CDR3 is CASSLDGPTVNYGYTF. DNA for the CDR3: TGTGCCAGCAGTCTCGACGGCCCTACCGTTAACTATGGCTACACCTTC.

This clonotype was counted ten times or more. The chain combines TRBV3-1 with TRBJ2-2; no clear D. The germline V gene has CDR1 LGHDT and CDR2 YNNKEL (reference sequence). CDR3 length equals 16 residues. Trimming took off 2 bases at V and 8 bases at J, with 18 bases between the two ends. CDR3 nucleotide sequence: TGTGCCAGCAGCCAACGGTCTACGGGCCCCCTAGGGGAGCTGTTTTTT. The encoded protein is CASSQRSTGPLGELFF.

This clonotype was observed once. V usage is TRBV5-4 and J usage is TRBJ2-1; 7 nucleotides match TRBD2. Germline values: CDR1 SGHNT, CDR2 YYREEE (reference sequence). J gave up 6 bases and V 7 bases, and 10 bases lay outside the gene matches. The CDR3 consists of 14 residues. For the CDR3, the DNA is TGTGCCAGCTCCCCCACGGGGGAGGGCAATGAGCAGTTCTTC. It specifies CASSPTGEGNEQFF. Full variable domain (rest looked up from reference TRBV5-4 and TRBJ2-1): ETGVTQSPTHLIKTRGQQVTLRCSSQSGHNTVSWYQQALGQGPQFIFQYYREEENGRGNFPPRFSGLQFPNYSSELNVNALELDDSALYLCASSPTGEGNEQFFGPGTRLTVL.

By sample fraction, this clonotype is medium-sized. The rearrangement joins TRBV5-1 to TRBJ2-3, with TRBD2 identical over 7 bases. Losses at the gene ends were 4 bases for V and 4 bases for J; bases not matched to a gene: 15. The CDR3 has 17 residues. Germline CDR1 SGHRS, CDR2 YFSETQ. The CDR3 DNA sequence: TGCGCCAGCAGCAGGGGAGGGAGCACCACAGCGTCAGATACGCAGTATTTT. Encoded protein: CASSRGGSTTASDTQYF.

Remarks on this clonotype: Possible read error: a much larger clone is one base away. V is TRBV5-4 and J is TRBJ2-5; D perhaps matches TRBD2 (5 bases). This CDR3 has 13 residues. The germline CDR1 and CDR2 sequences are SGHNT and YYREEE (reference sequence). The CDR3 DNA sequence: TGTGCCAGCAGCTCAGAGGGTCTGGAGACCCAGCACTTC. Its protein product is CASSSEGLETQHF.

In its sample, this clonotype was seen many times. The chain carries TRBV6-1 and TRBJ2-7, with 7 bases fitting TRBD1. The CDR3 spans 13 residues. CDR1 is MNHNS, CDR2 SASEGT, per germline. Trimming took 6 bases from V and 2 from J; bases not matched to a gene: 4. The CDR3 protein is CASRQTGPYEQYF. DNA of the CDR3: TGTGCCAGCAGACAGACAGGGCCCTACGAGCAGTACTTC.

This clonotype was picked up many times. The gene calls are TRBV5-8 and TRBJ1-3, with TRBD1 matching 7 bases. CDR3 length equals 15 residues. Germline CDR1 and CDR2: SGHTS and YDEGEE. Trimming took 0 bases from V and 4 from J; bases not matched to a gene: 4. CDR3 coding DNA: TGTGCCAGCAGCTTGGGACAGGGTATAGGAAACACCATATATTTT. This sequence encodes CASSLGQGIGNTIYF. Together with reference TRBV5-8 and TRBJ1-3, the CDR3 gives the full variable domain: EAGVTQSPTHLIKTRGQQATLRCSPISGHTSVYWYQQALGLGLQFLLWYDEGEERNRGNFPPRFSGRQFPNYSSELNVNALELEDSALYLCASSLGQGIGNTIYFGEGSWLTVV.

This clonotype was found many times. The rearrangement uses TRBV18 and TRBJ2-3, with TRBD1 as a possible D gene (6 bases). Germline values: CDR1 KGHSH, CDR2 LQKENI. The CDR3 covers 15 residues. V was shortened by 4 bases and J by 0 bases, with 11 bases between the two germline ends. CDR3 coding DNA: TGTGCCAGCTCACGGGGGCAGATCAGCACAGATACGCAGTATTTT. Translated: CASSRGQISTDTQYF.

This clonotype was seen ten or more times. The V and J genes are TRBV28 and TRBJ1-2, with 11 positions matching TRBD1. This CDR3 is built from 16 residues. J gave up 4 bases and V 6 bases, and 10 bases lay outside the gene matches. Germline CDR1 and CDR2: MDHEN and SYDVKM. CDR3 nucleotide sequence: TGTGCCAGCAGCGCAGCCCGGACAGGGGGCGGCTATGGCTACACCTTC. Translated, it gives CASSAARTGGGYGYTF.

This clonotype was seen repeatedly, ten times or more. The chain recombines TRBV25-1 with TRBJ2-5; a weak D match, TRBD2 (6 bases). The CDR3 extends over 16 amino acids. CDR1 is MGHDK and CDR2 is SYGVNS in the germline V gene. The V gene lost 1 base and the J gene lost 2 bases, with 14 bases spanning the gap. This CDR3 reads CASSESSGVRQETQYF. The DNA for the CDR3 is TGTGCCAGCAGTGAATCGTCGGGAGTTAGGCAAGAGACCCAGTACTTC.

This clonotype was found many times. The J gene is TRBJ2-3, the V gene TRBV5-1; the match to TRBD2 covers 10 bases. The germline V gene has CDR1 SGHRS and CDR2 YFSETQ. The CDR3 runs 16 residues. V dropped 0 bases and J dropped 4; count of bases not matched to a gene: 5. The CDR3 DNA reads as TGCGCCAGCAGCTTGGATGCTAGCGGGAGTGCAGATACGCAGTATTTT. Its translation is CASSLDASGSADTQYF.

This clonotype was counted many times. The V call is TRBV7-2, the J call TRBJ2-5; the D gene is possibly TRBD2 (5 bases). Per the germline V gene, CDR1 is SGHTA and CDR2 is FQGNSA. Trimming shortened V by 3 bases and J by 2 bases, and 13 bases separated the two germline ends. The CDR3 loop spans 15 amino acids. This CDR3 reads CASSFQERLQETQYF. DNA for the CDR3: TGTGCCAGCAGCTTTCAGGAGCGGCTTCAAGAGACCCAGTACTTC.

Regarding this clonotype: At one end, the junction sequence differs from germline, possibly due to a read error. The rearrangement joins TRBV28 to TRBJ2-7, with D unclear. Germline values: CDR1 MDHEN, CDR2 SYDVKM. The CDR3 is 11 residues long. CDR3 loop: CASSLVPVGCF. The CDR3 nucleotides read TGTGCCAGCAGTTTAGTGCCGGTTGGGTGCTTC.

This clonotype appeared many times. This chain connects TRBV25-1 to TRBJ2-1; 7 positions match TRBD1. The V gene end was trimmed by 8 bases and the J gene end by 4 bases; junction bases not matched to a gene: 11. CDR1 MGHDK and CDR2 SYGVNS come from the germline V gene. This CDR3 has 15 amino acids. CDR3 sequence (DNA): TGTGCCAGCTCCACGGTAGGACAGGTTTACAATGAGCAGTTCTTC. Translating it yields CASSTVGQVYNEQFF.